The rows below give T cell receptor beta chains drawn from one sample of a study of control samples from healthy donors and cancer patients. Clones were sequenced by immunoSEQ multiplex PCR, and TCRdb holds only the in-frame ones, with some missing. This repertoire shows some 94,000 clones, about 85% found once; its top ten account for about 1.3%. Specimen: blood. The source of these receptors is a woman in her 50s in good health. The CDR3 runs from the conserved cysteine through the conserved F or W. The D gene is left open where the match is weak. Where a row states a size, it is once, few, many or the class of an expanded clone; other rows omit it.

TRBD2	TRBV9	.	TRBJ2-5	CASSVQGGIGIETQYF	TGTGCCAGCAGCGTACAGGGAGGGATTGGGATAGAGACCCAGTACTTC
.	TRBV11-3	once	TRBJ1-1	CASSLNSREISTEAFF	TGTGCCAGCAGCTTAAACAGTCGGGAGATAAGCACTGAAGCTTTCTTT
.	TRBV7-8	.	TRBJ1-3	CASSRVPSSGNTIYF	TGTGCCAGCAGCCGAGTCCCGAGCTCTGGAAACACCATATATTTT
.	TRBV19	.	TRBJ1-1	CASSNPGLYTEAFF	TGTGCCAGTAGTAACCCGGGTCTATACACTGAAGCTTTCTTT
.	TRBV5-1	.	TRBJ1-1	CASSSQGSTEAFF	TGCGCCAGCAGCTCACAGGGTAGCACTGAAGCTTTCTTT
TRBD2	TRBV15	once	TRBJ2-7	CATSRGRSGGLEQYF	TGTGCCACCAGCAGAGGGCGTTCGGGGGGGCTCGAGCAGTACTTC
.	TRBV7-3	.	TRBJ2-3	CASSPGPRTDTQYF	TGTGCCAGCAGCCCTGGACCACGAACAGATACGCAGTATTTT
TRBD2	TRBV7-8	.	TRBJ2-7	CASSLAGGSYEQYF	TGTGCCAGCAGCTTAGCGGGAGGGTCCTACGAGCAGTACTTC
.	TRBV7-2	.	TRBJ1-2	CASSSYLGTGGYTF	TGTGCCAGCAGCTCATACCTAGGGACCGGTGGCTACACCTTC
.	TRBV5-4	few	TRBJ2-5	CASSLGLGVETQYF	TGTGCCAGCAGCTTGGGACTAGGGGTTGAGACCCAGTACTTC
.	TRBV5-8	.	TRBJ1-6	CASSPRDNSPLHF	TGTGCCAGCAGCCCGAGGGACAATTCACCCCTCCACTTT
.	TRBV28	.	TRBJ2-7	CATRRAHYEQYF	TGTGCCACCAGACGGGCTCACTACGAGCAGTACTTC
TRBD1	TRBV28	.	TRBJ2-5	CASSLDRGEETQYF	TGTGCCAGCAGTTTAGACAGGGGCGAAGAGACCCAGTACTTC
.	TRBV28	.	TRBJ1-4	CASTRLRATNEKLFF	TGTGCCAGCACTCGACTGAGAGCAACTAATGAAAAACTGTTTTTT
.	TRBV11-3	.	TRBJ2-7	CASSSAHNYHRYEQYF	TGTGCCAGCAGCTCGGCCCATAACTACCATCGCTACGAGCAGTACTTC
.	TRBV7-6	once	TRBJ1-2	CASSPQGNYGYTF	TGTGCCAGCAGCCCCCAGGGGAACTATGGCTACACCTTC
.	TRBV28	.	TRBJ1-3	CASSLGFGGSTGNTIYF	TGTGCCAGCAGTTTAGGTTTCGGGGGGAGCACTGGAAACACCATATATTTT
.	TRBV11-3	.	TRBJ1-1	CASSELGDTEAFF	TGTGCCAGCAGCGAACTGGGGGACACTGAAGCTTTCTTT
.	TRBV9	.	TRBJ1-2	CASSVENTPHYGYTF	TGTGCCAGCAGCGTAGAAAACACCCCTCACTATGGCTACACCTTC
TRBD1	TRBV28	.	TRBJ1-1	CASANRGPEAFF	TGTGCCAGCGCAAACAGGGGTCCTGAAGCTTTCTTT
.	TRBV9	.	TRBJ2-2	CARSLLSGGRGGPGELFF	TGTGCCCGCAGCCTTCTTTCCGGGGGCAGGGGCGGGCCCGGGGAGCTGTTTTTT
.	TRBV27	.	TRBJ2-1	CASSLGRGGWDEQFF	TGTGCCAGCAGTTTAGGCAGGGGTGGTTGGGATGAGCAGTTCTTC
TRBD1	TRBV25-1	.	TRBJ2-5	CASSESGRDRAYFGTQYF	TGTGCCAGCAGTGAATCGGGGAGGGACAGGGCGTACTTTGGGACCCAGTACTTC
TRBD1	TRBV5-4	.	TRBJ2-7	CASSLDRGSEQYF	TGTGCCAGCAGCTTGGACAGGGGTAGCGAGCAGTACTTC
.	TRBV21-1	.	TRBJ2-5	CARGRGHVETQYF	TGTGCCAGAGGAAGGGGTCATGTAGAGACCCAGTACTTC
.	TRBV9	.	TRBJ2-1	CASSALTGNGQQFF	TGTGCCAGCAGCGCCCTTACAGGGAATGGTCAGCAGTTCTTC
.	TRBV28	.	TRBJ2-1	CASSAPLSSYNEQFF	TGTGCCAGCAGCGCCCCCCTAAGCTCCTACAATGAGCAGTTCTTC
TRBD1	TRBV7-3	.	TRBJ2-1	CASSLEGAPYNEQFF	TGTGCCAGCAGCTTAGAGGGGGCCCCTTACAATGAGCAGTTCTTC
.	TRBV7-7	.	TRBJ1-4	CASKGGDEKLFF	TGTGCTAGCAAGGGGGGTGATGAAAAACTGTTTTTT
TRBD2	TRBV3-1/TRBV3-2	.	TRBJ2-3	CASSQGISGMITQYF	TGTGCCAGCAGCCAAGGAATCAGCGGGATGATTACGCAGTATTTT
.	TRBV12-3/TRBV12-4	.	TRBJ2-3	CATQGGTDTQYF	TGTGCCACCCAGGGGGGTACAGATACGCAGTATTTT
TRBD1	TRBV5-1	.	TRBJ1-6	CASSWDSNSPLHF	TGCGCCAGCAGCTGGGACAGTAATTCACCCCTCCACTTT
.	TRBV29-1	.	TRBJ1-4	CSVEKSTGWGEKLFF	TGCAGCGTTGAAAAGTCGACAGGTTGGGGTGAAAAACTGTTTTTT
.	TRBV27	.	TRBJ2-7	CASSPGLQSYEQYF	TGTGCCAGCAGCCCGGGACTCCAATCGTACGAGCAGTACTTC
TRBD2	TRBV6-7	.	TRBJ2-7	CASSYSTLAVGGGSYEQYF	TGTGCCAGCAGTTACTCGACCTTGGCGGTGGGGGGAGGGTCCTACGAGCAGTACTTC
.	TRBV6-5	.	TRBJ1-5	CASGPRINQPQHF	TGTGCCAGCGGCCCTAGGATCAATCAGCCCCAGCATTTT